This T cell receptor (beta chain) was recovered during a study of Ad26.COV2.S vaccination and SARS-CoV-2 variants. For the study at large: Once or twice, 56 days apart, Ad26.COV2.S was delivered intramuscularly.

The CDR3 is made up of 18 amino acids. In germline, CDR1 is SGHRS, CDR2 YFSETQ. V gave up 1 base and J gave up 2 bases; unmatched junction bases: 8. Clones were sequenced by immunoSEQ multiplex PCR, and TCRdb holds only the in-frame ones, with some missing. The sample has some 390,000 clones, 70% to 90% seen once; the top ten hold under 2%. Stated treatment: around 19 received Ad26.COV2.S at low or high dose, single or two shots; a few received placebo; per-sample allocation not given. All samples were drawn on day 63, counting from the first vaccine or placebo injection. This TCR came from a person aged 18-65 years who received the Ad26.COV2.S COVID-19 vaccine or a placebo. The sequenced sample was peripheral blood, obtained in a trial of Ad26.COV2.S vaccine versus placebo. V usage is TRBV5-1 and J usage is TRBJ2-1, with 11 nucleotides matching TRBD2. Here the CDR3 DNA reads TGCGCCAGCAGCTTGTTAGGCGGACTAGCGGGTACCTACAATGAGCAGTTCTTC. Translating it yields CASSLLGGLAGTYNEQFF.